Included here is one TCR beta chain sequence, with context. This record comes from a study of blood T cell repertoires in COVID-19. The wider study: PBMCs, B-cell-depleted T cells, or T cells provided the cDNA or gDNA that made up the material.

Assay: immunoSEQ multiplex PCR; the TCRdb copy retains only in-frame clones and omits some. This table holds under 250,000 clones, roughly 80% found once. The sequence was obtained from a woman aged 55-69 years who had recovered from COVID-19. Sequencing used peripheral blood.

CDR3 coding DNA: TGTGCCAGCAGCTTGAACAGGGACAATGAGCAGTTCTTC. Residues: CASSLNRDNEQFF. The V call is TRBV7-3, the J call TRBJ2-1; D may be TRBD1 (6 bases). Germline CDR1 reads SGHTA; CDR2 reads FQGTGA. V was clipped by 3 bases and J by 5 bases, with 8 bases between them. The CDR3 spans 13 residues.